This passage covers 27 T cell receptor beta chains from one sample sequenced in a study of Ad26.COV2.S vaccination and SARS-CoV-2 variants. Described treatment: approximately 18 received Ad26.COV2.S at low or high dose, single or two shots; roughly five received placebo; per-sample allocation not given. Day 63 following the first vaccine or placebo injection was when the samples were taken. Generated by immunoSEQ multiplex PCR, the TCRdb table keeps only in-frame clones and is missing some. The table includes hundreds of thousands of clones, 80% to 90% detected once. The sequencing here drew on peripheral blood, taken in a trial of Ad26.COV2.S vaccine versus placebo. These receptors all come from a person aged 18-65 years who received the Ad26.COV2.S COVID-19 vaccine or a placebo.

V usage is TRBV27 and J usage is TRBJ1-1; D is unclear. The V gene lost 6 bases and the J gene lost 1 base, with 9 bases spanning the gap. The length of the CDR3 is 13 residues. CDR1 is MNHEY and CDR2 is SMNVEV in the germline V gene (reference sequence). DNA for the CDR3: TGTGCCAGCAGATATTTGGAGAACACTGAAGCTTTCTTT. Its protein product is CASRYLENTEAFF.

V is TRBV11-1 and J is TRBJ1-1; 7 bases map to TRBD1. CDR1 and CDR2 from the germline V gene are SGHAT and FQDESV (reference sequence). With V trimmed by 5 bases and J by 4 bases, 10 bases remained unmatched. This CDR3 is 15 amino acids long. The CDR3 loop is CASSSQGVQATEAFF. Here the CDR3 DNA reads TGTGCCAGCAGCAGCCAGGGGGTTCAGGCCACTGAAGCTTTCTTT.

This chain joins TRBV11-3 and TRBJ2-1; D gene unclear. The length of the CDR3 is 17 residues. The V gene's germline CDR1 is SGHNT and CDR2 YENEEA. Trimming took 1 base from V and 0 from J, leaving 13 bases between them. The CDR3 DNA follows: TGTGCCAGCAGCTTAGGACGTACCCAGAGCTCCTACAATGAGCAGTTCTTC. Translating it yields CASSLGRTQSSYNEQFF. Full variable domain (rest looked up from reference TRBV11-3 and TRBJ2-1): EAGVVQSPRYKIIEKKQPVAFWCNPISGHNTLYWYLQNLGQGPELLIRYENEEAVDDSQLPKDRFSAERLKGVDSTLKIQPAELGDSAVYLCASSLGRTQSSYNEQFFGPGTRLTVL.

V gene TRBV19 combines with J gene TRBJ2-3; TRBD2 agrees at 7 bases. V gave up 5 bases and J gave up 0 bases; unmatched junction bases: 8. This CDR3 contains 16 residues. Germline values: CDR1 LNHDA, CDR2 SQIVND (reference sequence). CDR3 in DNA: TGTGCCAGTAGTTTTGGCCTAGCGGATAGCACAGATACGCAGTATTTT. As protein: CASSFGLADSTDTQYF. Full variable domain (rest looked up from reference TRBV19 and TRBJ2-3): DGGITQSPKYLFRKEGQNVTLSCEQNLNHDAMYWYRQDPGQGLRLIYYSQIVNDFQKGDIAEGYSVSREKKESFPLTVTSAQKNPTAFYLCASSFGLADSTDTQYFGPGTRLTVL.

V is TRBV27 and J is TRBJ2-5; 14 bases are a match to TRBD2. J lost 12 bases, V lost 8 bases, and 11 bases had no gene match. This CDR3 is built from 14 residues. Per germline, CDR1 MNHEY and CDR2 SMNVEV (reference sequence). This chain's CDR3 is CASATTGTSGRKYF. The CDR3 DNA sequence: TGTGCCAGCGCCACCACCGGGACTAGCGGGAGAAAGTACTTC.

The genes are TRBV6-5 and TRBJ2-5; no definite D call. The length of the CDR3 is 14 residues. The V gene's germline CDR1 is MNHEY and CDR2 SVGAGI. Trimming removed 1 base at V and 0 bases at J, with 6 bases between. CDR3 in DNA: TGTGCCAGCAGTTACTATGCCGACCAAGAGACCCAGTACTTC. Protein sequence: CASSYYADQETQYF.

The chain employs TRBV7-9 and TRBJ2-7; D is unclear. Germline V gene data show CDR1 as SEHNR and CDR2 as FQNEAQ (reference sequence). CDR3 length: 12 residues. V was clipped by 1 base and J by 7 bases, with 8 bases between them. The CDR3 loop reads CASSLVVTEQYF. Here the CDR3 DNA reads TGTGCCAGCAGCTTAGTTGTGACGGAGCAGTACTTC. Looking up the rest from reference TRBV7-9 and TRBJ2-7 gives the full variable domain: DTGVSQNPRHKITKRGQNVTFRCDPISEHNRLYWYRQTLGQGPEFLTYFQNEAQLEKSRLLSDRFSAERPKGSFSTLEIQRTEQGDSAMYLCASSLVVTEQYFGPGTRLTVT.

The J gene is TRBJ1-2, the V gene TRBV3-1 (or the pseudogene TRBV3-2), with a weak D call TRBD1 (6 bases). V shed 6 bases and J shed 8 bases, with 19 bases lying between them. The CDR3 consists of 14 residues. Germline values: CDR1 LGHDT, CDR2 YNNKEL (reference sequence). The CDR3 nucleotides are TGTGCCAGCAGGGCGGGGGGCGCATACGAGGGCTACACCTTC. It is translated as CASRAGGAYEGYTF.

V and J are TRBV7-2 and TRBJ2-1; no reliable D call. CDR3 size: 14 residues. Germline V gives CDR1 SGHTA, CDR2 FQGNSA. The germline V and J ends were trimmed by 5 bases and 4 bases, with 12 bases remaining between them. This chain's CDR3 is CASSLGPEYNEQFF. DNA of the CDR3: TGTGCCAGCAGCCTCGGACCAGAATACAATGAGCAGTTCTTC.

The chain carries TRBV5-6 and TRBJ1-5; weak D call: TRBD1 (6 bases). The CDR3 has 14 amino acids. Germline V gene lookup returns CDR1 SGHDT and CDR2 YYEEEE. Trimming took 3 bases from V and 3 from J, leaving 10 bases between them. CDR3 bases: TGTGCCAGCAGCTCCACAGGGATCAATCAGCCCCAGCATTTT. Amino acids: CASSSTGINQPQHF.

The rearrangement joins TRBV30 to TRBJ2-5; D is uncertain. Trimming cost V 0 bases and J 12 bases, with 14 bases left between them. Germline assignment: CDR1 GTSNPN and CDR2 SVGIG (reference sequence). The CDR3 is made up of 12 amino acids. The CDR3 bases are TGTGCCTGGAGTGTACAAGGGAAGCTAAAGTACTTC. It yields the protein CAWSVQGKLKYF.

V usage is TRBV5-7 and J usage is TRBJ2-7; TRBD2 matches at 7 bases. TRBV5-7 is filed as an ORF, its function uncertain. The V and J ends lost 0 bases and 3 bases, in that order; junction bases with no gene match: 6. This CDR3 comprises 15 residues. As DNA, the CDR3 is TGTGCCAGCAGCTTGGTGGCAGGGACTAACTACGAGCAGTACTTC. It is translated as CASSLVAGTNYEQYF.

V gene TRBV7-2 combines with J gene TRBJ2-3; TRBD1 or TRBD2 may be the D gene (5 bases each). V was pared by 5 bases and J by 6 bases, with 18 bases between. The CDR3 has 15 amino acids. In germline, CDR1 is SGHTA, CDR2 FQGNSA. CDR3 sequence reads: CASSPRVGTGDTQYF. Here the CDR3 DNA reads TGTGCCAGCAGCCCCAGGGTTGGGACCGGTGATACGCAGTATTTT.

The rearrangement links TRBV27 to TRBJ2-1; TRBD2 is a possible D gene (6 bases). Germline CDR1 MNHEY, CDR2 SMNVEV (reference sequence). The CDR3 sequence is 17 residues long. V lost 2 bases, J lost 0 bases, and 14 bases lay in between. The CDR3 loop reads CASSLRLASLSYNEQFF. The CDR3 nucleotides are TGTGCCAGCAGTTTACGGCTAGCGAGCCTCTCCTACAATGAGCAGTTCTTC.

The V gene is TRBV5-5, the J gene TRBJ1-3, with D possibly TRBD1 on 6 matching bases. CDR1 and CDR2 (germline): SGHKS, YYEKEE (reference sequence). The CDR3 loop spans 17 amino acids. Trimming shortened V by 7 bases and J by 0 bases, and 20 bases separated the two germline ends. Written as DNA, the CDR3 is TGTGCCAGCCAACGGACAGCTGCTCCACTCTCTGGAAACACCATATATTTT. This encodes CASQRTAAPLSGNTIYF.

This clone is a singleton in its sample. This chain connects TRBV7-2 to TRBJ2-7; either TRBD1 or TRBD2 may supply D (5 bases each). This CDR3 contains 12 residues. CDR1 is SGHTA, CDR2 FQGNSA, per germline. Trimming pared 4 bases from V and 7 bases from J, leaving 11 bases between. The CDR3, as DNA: TGTGCCAGCAGCTCAAACTGGGGGGAGCAGTACTTC. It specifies CASSSNWGEQYF.

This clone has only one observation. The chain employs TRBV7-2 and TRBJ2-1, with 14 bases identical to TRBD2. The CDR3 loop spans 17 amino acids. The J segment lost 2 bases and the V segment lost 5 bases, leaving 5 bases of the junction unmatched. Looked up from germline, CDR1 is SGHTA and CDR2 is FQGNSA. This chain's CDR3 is CASSLGTSGSPYNEQFF. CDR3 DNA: TGTGCCAGCAGCCTCGGGACTAGCGGGAGCCCCTACAATGAGCAGTTCTTC. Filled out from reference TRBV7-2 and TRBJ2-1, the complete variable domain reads GAGVSQSPSNKVTEKGKDVELRCDPISGHTALYWYRQSLGQGLEFLIYFQGNSAPDKSGLPSDRFSAERTGGSVSTLTIQRTQQEDSAVYLCASSLGTSGSPYNEQFFGPGTRLTVL.

The CDR3 DNA sequence: TGTGCCAGCAGCCCCTACCTACAGGGGGCGGACACTGAAGCTTTCTTT. Translating it yields CASSPYLQGADTEAFF. The V call is TRBV28, the J call TRBJ1-1; 9 nucleotides agree with TRBD1. CDR3 length: 16 amino acids. After removal of 6 bases from V and 3 bases from J, the junction contained 11 bases not matched to a gene. Per the germline V gene, CDR1 is MDHEN and CDR2 is SYDVKM.

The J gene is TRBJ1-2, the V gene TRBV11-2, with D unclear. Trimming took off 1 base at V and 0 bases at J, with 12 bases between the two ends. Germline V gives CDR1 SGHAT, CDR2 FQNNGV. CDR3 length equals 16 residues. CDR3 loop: CASSLGAGPANYGYTF. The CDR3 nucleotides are TGTGCCAGCAGCTTAGGGGCCGGACCTGCTAACTATGGCTACACCTTC.

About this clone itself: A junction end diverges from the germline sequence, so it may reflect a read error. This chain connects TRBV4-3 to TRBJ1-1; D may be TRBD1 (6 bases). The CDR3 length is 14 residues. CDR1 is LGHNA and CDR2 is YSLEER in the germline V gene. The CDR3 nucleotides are TGCGCCAGCAGCCAAGATGGGGGCGGCACTGAAACTTTCTTT. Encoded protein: CASSQDGGGTETFF.

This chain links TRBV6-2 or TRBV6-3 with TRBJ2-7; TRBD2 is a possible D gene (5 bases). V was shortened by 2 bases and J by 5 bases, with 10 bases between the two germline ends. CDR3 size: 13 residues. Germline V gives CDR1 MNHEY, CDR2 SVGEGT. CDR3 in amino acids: CASSYRGNHEQYF. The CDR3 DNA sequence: TGTGCCAGCAGTTACCGGGGTAACCACGAGCAGTACTTC.

The CDR3 DNA is TGTGCCAGCAGTCTAATACCAGTGAACACTGAAGCTTTCTTT. Its protein is CASSLIPVNTEAFF. This chain connects TRBV28 to TRBJ1-1; D gene unclear. Trimming removed 5 bases from V and 0 bases from J, with 10 bases in between. Germline-derived CDR1 and CDR2 are MDHEN and SYDVKM. The CDR3 is made up of 14 amino acids.

CDR3 coding DNA: TGTGCCAGCAGTACAGGGCCCAATCAGCCCCAGCATTTT. This gives the protein CASSTGPNQPQHF. The V gene is TRBV2, the J gene TRBJ1-5, with a weak D call TRBD1 (6 bases). CDR3 size: 13 residues. Trimming stripped 5 bases from V and 3 bases from J, with 8 bases between. The germline CDR1 and CDR2 sequences are SNHLY and FYNNEI.

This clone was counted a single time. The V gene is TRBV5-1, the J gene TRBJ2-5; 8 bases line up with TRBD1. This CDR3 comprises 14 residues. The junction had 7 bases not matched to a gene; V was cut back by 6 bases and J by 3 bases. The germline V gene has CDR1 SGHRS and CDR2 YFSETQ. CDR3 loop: CASTVTGVEETQYF. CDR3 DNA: TGCGCCAGCACCGTGACAGGGGTGGAAGAGACCCAGTACTTC.

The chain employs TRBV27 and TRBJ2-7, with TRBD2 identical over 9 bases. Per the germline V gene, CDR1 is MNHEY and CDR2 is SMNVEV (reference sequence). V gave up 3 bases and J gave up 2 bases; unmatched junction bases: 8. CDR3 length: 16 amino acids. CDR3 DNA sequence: TGTGCCAGCAGTTTGGCGGCTAGCGGGGCCCCCTACGAGCAGTACTTC. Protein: CASSLAASGAPYEQYF.

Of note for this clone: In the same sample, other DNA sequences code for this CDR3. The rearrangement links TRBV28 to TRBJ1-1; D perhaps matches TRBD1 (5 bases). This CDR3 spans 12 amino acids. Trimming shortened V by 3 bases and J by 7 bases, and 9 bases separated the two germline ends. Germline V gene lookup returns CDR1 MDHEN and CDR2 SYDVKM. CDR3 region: CASSFGGFEAFF. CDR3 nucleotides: TGTGCCAGCAGTTTCGGGGGATTTGAAGCTTTCTTT.

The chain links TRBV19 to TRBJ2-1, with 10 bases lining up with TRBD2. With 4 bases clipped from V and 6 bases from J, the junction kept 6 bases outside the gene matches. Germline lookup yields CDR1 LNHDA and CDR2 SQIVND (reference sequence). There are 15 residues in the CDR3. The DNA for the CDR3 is TGTGCCAGTAGTAAGTTAGCGGGGGGTACCAATGAGCAGTTCTTC. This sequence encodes CASSKLAGGTNEQFF.